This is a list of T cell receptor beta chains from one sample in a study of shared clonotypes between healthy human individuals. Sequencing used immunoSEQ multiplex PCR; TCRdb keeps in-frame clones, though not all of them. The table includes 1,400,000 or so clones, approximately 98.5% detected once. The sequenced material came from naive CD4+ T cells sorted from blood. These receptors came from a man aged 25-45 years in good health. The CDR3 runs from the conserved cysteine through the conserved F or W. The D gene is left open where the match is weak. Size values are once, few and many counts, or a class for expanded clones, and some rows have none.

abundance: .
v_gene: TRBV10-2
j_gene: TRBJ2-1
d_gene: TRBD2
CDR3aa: CASSRGGDEQFF
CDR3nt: TGCGCCAGCAGCCGGGGGGGTGATGAGCAGTTCTTC

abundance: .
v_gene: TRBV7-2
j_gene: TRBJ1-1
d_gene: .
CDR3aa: CASSPGGGANTEAFF
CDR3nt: TGTGCCAGCAGCCCGGGCGGGGGGGCGAACACTGAAGCTTTCTTT

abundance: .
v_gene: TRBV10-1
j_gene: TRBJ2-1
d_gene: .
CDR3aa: CASPLTPPGDRDNEQFF
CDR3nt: TGCGCCAGCCCACTTACCCCACCGGGGGATCGCGACAATGAGCAGTTCTTC

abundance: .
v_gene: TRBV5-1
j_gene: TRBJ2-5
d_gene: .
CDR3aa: CASSPRTPRVETQYF
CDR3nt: TGCGCCAGCAGCCCCAGGACACCAAGAGTGGAGACCCAGTACTTC

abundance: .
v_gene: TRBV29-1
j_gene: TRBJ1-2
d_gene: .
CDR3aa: CSVEEQQGIDGYTF
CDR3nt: TGCAGCGTTGAAGAACAGCAGGGGATTGATGGCTACACCTTC

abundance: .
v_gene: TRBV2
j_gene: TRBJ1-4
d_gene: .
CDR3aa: CASRNRRGDLGEKLFF
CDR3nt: TGTGCCAGCAGGAACCGACGGGGGGATTTGGGTGAAAAACTGTTTTTT

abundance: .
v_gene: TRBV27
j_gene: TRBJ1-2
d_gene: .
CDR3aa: CASSSSTGGRQSGYTF
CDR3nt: .

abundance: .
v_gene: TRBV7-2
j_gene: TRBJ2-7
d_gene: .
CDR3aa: CASSRGQSSYEQYF
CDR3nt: TGTGCCAGCAGCCGCGGACAGAGCTCCTACGAGCAGTACTTC

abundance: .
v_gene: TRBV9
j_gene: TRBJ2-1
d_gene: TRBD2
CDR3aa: CASSVSSGLYNEQFF
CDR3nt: TGTGCCAGCAGCGTATCTAGCGGGCTCTACAATGAGCAGTTCTTC

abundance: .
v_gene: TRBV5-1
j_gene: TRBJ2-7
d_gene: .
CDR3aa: CASSWLQGGYEQYF
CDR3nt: TGCGCCAGCAGTTGGCTTCAGGGAGGTTACGAGCAGTACTTC

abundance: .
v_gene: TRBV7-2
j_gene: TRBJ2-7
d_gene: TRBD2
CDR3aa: CASSPTSGSYEQYF
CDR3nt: TGTGCCAGCAGCCCGACTAGCGGATCCTACGAGCAGTACTTC

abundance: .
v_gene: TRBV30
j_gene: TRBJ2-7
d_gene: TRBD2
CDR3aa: CAWRWWASGSYEQYF
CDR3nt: TGTGCCTGGAGATGGTGGGCTAGCGGATCCTACGAGCAGTACTTC

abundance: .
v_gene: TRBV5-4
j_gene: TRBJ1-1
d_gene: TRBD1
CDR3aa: CASSLPTGGATEAFF
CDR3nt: TGTGCCAGCAGCTTGCCAACAGGGGGCGCGACTGAAGCTTTCTTT

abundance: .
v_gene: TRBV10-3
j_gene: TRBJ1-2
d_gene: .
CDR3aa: CAISEPRVDYGYTF
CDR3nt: TGTGCCATCAGTGAGCCGAGGGTGGACTATGGCTACACCTTC

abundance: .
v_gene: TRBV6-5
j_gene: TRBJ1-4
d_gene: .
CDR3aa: CASSYSATGWNEKLFF
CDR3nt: TGTGCCAGCAGTTACTCAGCAACAGGCTGGAATGAAAAACTGTTTTTT

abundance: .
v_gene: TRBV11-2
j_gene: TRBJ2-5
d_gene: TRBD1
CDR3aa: CASSPQGAAQETQYF
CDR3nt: TGTGCCAGCAGCCCACAGGGGGCGGCCCAAGAGACCCAGTACTTC

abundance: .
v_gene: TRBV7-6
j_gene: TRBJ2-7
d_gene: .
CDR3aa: CASSLQLVSYEQYF
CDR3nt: TGTGCCAGCAGCTTACAACTAGTGTCCTACGAGCAGTACTTC

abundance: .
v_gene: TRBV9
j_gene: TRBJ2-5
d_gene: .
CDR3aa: CASSVAPGGFGETQYF
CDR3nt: TGTGCCAGCAGCGTAGCTCCCGGTGGTTTCGGGGAGACCCAGTACTTC

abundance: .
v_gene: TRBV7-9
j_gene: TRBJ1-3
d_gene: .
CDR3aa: CASPAGGNTIYF
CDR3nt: TGTGCCAGCCCGGCAGGAGGAAACACCATATATTTT

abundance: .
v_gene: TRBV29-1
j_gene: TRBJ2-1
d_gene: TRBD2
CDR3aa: CSVGAVLAGGGEQFF
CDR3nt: TGCAGCGTTGGAGCGGTACTAGCGGGAGGCGGTGAGCAGTTCTTC

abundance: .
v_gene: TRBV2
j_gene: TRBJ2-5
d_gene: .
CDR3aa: CASSEAWKFQETQYF
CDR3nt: TGTGCCAGCAGTGAAGCGTGGAAATTTCAAGAGACCCAGTACTTC

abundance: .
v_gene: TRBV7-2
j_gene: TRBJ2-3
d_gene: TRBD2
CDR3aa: CASSSGWAGADTQYF
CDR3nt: TGTGCCAGCAGTTCAGGATGGGCGGGAGCAGATACGCAGTATTTT

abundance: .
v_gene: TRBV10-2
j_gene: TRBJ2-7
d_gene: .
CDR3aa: CASSDLAGSSYEQYF
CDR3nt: TGCGCCAGCAGTGATTTGGCTGGGAGCTCCTACGAGCAGTACTTC

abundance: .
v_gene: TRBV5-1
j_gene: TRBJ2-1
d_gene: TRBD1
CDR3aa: CASSLGTGVGDEQFF
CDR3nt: TGCGCCAGCAGCTTGGGGACAGGAGTAGGCGATGAGCAGTTCTTC

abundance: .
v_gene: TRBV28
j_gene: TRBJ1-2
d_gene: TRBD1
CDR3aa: CASHDRVYGYTF
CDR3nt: TGTGCCAGCCATGACAGGGTGTACGGCTACACCTTC

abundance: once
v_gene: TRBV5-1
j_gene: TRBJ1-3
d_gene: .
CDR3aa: CASKEATSTGNTIYF
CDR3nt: TGCGCCAGCAAAGAAGCCACGTCCACTGGAAACACCATATATTTT

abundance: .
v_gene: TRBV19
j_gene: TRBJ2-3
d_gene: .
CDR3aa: CASRDLAAQYF
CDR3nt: TGTGCCAGTAGGGATCTGGCTGCGCAGTATTTT

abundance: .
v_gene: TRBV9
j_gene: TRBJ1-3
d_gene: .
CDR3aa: CASSGRIGNTIYF
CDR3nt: TGTGCCAGCAGCGGGCGTATAGGAAACACCATATATTTT

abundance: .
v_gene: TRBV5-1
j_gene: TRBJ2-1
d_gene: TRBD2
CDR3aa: CASSLGLAGLYNEQFF
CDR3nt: TGCGCCAGCAGCTTGGGACTAGCGGGCCTCTACAATGAGCAGTTCTTC

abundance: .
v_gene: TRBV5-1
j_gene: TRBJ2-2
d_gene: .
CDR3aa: CASSRADTGELFF
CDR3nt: TGCGCCAGCAGCAGGGCCGACACCGGGGAGCTGTTTTTT

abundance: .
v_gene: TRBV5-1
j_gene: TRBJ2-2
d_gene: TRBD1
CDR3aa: CASSERTGEDGELFF
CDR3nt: TGCGCCAGCAGCGAAAGGACAGGGGAGGACGGGGAGCTGTTTTTT

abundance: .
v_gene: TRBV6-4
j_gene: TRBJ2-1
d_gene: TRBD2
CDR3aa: CASGPLAGAPYNEQFF
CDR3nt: TGTGCCAGCGGTCCACTAGCGGGAGCCCCTTACAATGAGCAGTTCTTC

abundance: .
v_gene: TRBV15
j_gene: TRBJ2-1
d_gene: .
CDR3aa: CATSRGKGEWEQFF
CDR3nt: TGTGCCACCAGCAGAGGAAAGGGGGAGTGGGAGCAGTTCTTC

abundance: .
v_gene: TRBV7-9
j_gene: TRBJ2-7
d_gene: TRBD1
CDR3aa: CASSRWDSYPYEQYF
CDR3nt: TGTGCCAGCAGCCGCTGGGACAGTTATCCCTACGAGCAGTACTTC

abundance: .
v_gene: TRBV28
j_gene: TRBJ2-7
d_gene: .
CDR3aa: CASSLRQVIYEQYF
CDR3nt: TGTGCCAGCAGTCTTCGACAGGTCATCTACGAGCAGTACTTC

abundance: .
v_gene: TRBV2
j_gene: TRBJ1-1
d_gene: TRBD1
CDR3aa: CAGTGNTEAFF
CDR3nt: TGTGCCGGGACAGGGAACACTGAAGCTTTCTTT

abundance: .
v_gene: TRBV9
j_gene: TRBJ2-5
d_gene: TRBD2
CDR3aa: CASSPATSGSQTQYF
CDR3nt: TGTGCCAGCAGCCCAGCGACTAGCGGGAGCCAGACCCAGTACTTC

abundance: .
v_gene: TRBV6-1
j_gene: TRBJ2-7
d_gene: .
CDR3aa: CASSETPSEQYF
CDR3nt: TGTGCCAGCAGTGAAACCCCCTCCGAGCAGTACTTC

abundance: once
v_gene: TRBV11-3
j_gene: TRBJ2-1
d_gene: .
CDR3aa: CASSVGNEQFF
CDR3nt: TGTGCCAGCAGCGTGGGGAATGAGCAGTTCTTC

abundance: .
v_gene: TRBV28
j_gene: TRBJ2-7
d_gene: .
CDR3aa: CASNPLARPSHEQYF
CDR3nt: TGTGCCAGCAATCCCCTGGCCAGGCCCTCCCACGAGCAGTACTTC

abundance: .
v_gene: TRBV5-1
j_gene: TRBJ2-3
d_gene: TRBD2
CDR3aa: CASSDVSGSTDTQYF
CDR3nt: TGCGCCAGCAGCGATGTAAGCGGGAGTACAGATACGCAGTATTTT

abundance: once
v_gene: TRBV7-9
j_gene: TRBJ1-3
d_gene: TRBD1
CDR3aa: CASSSRPGTGGGNTIYF
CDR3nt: TGTGCCAGCAGCTCGCGACCGGGGACAGGAGGGGGAAACACCATATATTTT

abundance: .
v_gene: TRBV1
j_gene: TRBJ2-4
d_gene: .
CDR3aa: CTSSLRPIAKNIQYF
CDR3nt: TGCACCAGCAGCCTAAGACCGATAGCCAAAAACATTCAGTACTTC

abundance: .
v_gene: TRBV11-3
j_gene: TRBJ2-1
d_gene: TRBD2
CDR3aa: CASSLVVLAGVNSYNEQFF
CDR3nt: TGTGCCAGCAGCTTAGTCGTTCTAGCGGGAGTCAACTCCTACAATGAGCAGTTCTTC

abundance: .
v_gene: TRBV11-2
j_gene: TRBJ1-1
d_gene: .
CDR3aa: CASSLYPGLAPDTEAFF
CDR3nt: TGTGCCAGCAGCTTATATCCAGGCTTGGCCCCGGACACTGAAGCTTTCTTT

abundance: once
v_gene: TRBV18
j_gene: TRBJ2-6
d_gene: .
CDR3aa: CASSPLSPTGANVLTF
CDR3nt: TGTGCCAGCTCACCTCTATCCCCCACTGGGGCCAACGTCCTGACTTTC

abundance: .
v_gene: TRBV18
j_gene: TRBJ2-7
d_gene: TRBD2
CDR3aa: CASSPLPAGSTYEQYF
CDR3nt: TGTGCCAGCTCACCACTTCCAGCGGGGTCAACCTACGAGCAGTACTTC

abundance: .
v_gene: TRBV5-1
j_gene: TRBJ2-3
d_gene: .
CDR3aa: CASSLAPGSGTDTQYF
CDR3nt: TGCGCCAGCAGCTTGGCCCCGGGGTCCGGCACAGATACGCAGTATTTT

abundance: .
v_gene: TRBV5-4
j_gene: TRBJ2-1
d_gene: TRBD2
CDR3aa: CASSFSGISSYNEQFF
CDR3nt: TGTGCCAGCAGTTTCAGCGGGATAAGCTCCTACAATGAGCAGTTCTTC